Listed here are 11 T cell receptor beta chains from one sample, sequenced in a study of T cell responses to AZD1222 COVID-19 vaccine. The table came from immunoSEQ multiplex PCR; TCRdb's copy has only in-frame clones and leaves some out. The repertoire holds about 140,000 clones, about 92% seen once, with 2.5% to 4% in the top ten. This specimen was peripheral blood, taken on day 0 of AZD1222 vaccination. All receptors come from an adult in good health.

The CDR3 here is CASSQVGGSQPQHF. The CDR3 DNA sequence: TGCGCCAGCAGCCAAGTTGGGGGCAGTCAGCCCCAGCATTTT. J is TRBJ1-5 and V is TRBV4-3; perhaps TRBD1 as D (6 bases). The CDR3 has 14 residues. Looked up from germline, CDR1 is LGHNA and CDR2 is YSLEER. V gave up 1 base and J gave up 6 bases, with 10 bases separating them.

A single count supports this clone. The V call is TRBV2, the J call TRBJ2-3, with 14 bases fitting TRBD2. The germline CDR1 and CDR2 sequences are SNHLY and FYNNEI. V lost 8 bases and J lost 2; bases outside the gene matches: 3. This CDR3 region has 15 residues. The CDR3: CASGGLAGVTDTQYF. Here the CDR3 DNA reads TGTGCCAGCGGGGGACTAGCGGGAGTCACAGATACGCAGTATTTT.

The chain links TRBV5-1 to TRBJ1-2; TRBD1 is a possible D gene (5 bases). V was shortened by 0 bases and J by 2 bases, with 17 bases between the two germline ends. Germline V gives CDR1 SGHRS, CDR2 YFSETQ. This CDR3 region has 17 residues. The CDR3 sequence: CASSLAYSDSTNYGYTF. The CDR3 DNA sequence: TGCGCCAGCAGCTTGGCTTATTCTGACAGTACCAACTATGGCTACACCTTC.

The chain carries TRBV5-1 and TRBJ1-1, with D possibly matching TRBD1 (5 bases). Trimming shortened V by 1 base and J by 4 bases, and 14 bases separated the two germline ends. CDR1 and CDR2 from the germline V gene are SGHRS and YFSETQ. CDR3 length: 15 residues. CDR3 sequence (DNA): TGCGCCAGCAGCTTGTCTGGCAGGGCGGCCACTGAAGCTTTCTTT. Translating it yields CASSLSGRAATEAFF. Full variable domain (rest looked up from reference TRBV5-1 and TRBJ1-1): KAGVTQTPRYLIKTRGQQVTLSCSPISGHRSVSWYQQTPGQGLQFLFEYFSETQRNKGNFPGRFSGRQFSNSRSEMNVSTLELGDSALYLCASSLSGRAATEAFFGQGTRLTVV.

The rearrangement uses TRBV19 and TRBJ1-5; 8 nucleotides match TRBD1. Germline V CDR1 and CDR2: LNHDA, SQIVND (reference sequence). Trimming at V came to 3 bases and at J to 7 bases, leaving 5 bases not matched to a gene. This CDR3 spans 14 amino acids. CDR3 region: CASSIDRGQQPQHF. The CDR3 bases are TGTGCCAGTAGTATCGACAGGGGTCAGCAGCCCCAGCATTTT.

This chain connects TRBV10-3 to TRBJ2-1, with 8 nucleotides matching TRBD1. This CDR3 contains 16 residues. Trimming took 2 bases from V and 8 from J; bases not matched to a gene: 11. CDR1 ENHRY and CDR2 SYGVKD come from the germline V gene. The CDR3 here is CAISEATGGGIDEQFF. The CDR3 DNA reads TGTGCCATCAGTGAGGCAACAGGGGGAGGAATCGATGAGCAGTTCTTC.

The chain couples TRBV12-3 or TRBV12-4 to TRBJ1-2; D unclear. The CDR3 spans 13 residues. V dropped 0 bases and J dropped 5 bases, with 7 bases sitting between them. This CDR3 reads CASSLAGIYGYTF. CDR3 DNA: TGTGCCAGCAGTTTAGCCGGGATTTATGGCTACACCTTC.

V and J are TRBV7-2 and TRBJ2-1; 8 bases line up with TRBD2. Per the germline V gene, CDR1 is SGHTA and CDR2 is FQGNSA. The CDR3 is 13 residues long. After removal of 4 bases from V and 7 bases from J, the junction contained 3 bases not matched to a gene. CDR3 protein: CASSSSGYNEQFF. The CDR3 coding sequence is TGTGCCAGCAGCTCTAGCGGGTATAATGAGCAGTTCTTC.

The gene calls are TRBV19 and TRBJ2-2, with D perhaps TRBD1 (6 bases). Germline lookup yields CDR1 LNHDA and CDR2 SQIVND (reference sequence). The CDR3 runs 16 residues. Trimming pared 6 bases from V and 3 bases from J, leaving 17 bases between. The CDR3 DNA reads TGTGCCAGTAGGGAAAACCGGGACACATACACCGGGGAGCTGTTTTTT. Translation gives CASRENRDTYTGELFF.

The V gene is TRBV4-1, the J gene TRBJ2-3; D unclear. V was clipped by 1 base and J by 1 base, with 18 bases between them. This CDR3 region has 18 residues. The germline CDR1 and CDR2 sequences are MGHRA and YSYEKL. The CDR3 DNA reads TGCGCCAGCAGCCAAGGTTTAAGCGCCATTACTCGCACAGATACGCAGTATTTT. Encoded protein: CASSQGLSAITRTDTQYF.

This chain links TRBV3-1 (or the pseudogene TRBV3-2) with TRBJ2-1, with TRBD2 matching over 13 bases. The trim removed 5 bases at V and 9 bases at J, leaving 7 bases unmatched. Germline V gene lookup returns CDR1 LGHDT and CDR2 YNNKEL (reference sequence). The CDR3 extends over 15 amino acids. CDR3 DNA: TGTGCCAGCAGCTCCGGGACTAGCGGGATCGGTGAGCAGTTCTTC. This codes for CASSSGTSGIGEQFF.